The 10 T cell receptor beta chains listed next were all sequenced from one sample in a study of identical twins. TCRdb fed the 5' RACE reads into MiXCR, producing one record per CDR3 protein. The repertoire holds around 370,000 distinct CDR3 sequences, with 7% to 9.5% as singletons. Sequencing used naive T cells sorted from blood. The receptors here all came from a woman between 45 and 65 years old in good health.

This clonotype was counted many times. The chain uses TRBV12-3 or TRBV12-4 and TRBJ1-5, with D hard to call. Between the trimmed V and J ends, which lost 3 bases and 6 bases, there was a span of 12 bases. This CDR3 is 14 amino acids long. The chain's CDR3 is CASSFGRAPQPQHF. CDR3 sequence (DNA): TGTGCCAGCAGTTTTGGGAGGGCCCCTCAGCCCCAGCATTTT.

The chain combines TRBV5-5 with TRBJ2-2, with D unresolved. The germline gives CDR1 SGHKS, CDR2 YYEKEE (reference sequence). This CDR3 is built from 13 residues. V dropped 5 bases and J dropped 2 bases, with 7 bases sitting between them. CDR3 coding DNA: TGTGCCAGCAGTTCCTCTAACACCGGGGAGCTGTTTTTT. Protein: CASSSSNTGELFF.

The sample holds a few counts of this clonotype. The chain recombines TRBV7-8 with TRBJ2-1, with no clear D. Germline values: CDR1 SGHVS, CDR2 FQNEAQ. The CDR3 is 14 residues long. With 5 bases removed from V and 8 bases from J, the gap between germline ends came to 16 bases. The CDR3 bases are TGTGCCAGCAGCCCAGCGATAGGAAGGGATGAGCAGTTCTTC. Its protein product is CASSPAIGRDEQFF.

This clonotype was counted only a few times. The chain joins TRBV30 to TRBJ2-7; D might be TRBD1 or TRBD2, each matching 5 bases. In germline, CDR1 is GTSNPN, CDR2 SVGIG (reference sequence). The CDR3 contains 14 residues. With 0 bases removed from V and 5 bases from J, the gap between germline ends came to 14 bases. The CDR3 here is CAWSVWGWDDEQYF. The CDR3 DNA follows: TGTGCCTGGAGTGTATGGGGGTGGGATGACGAGCAGTACTTC. The full variable domain, in which reference TRBV30 and TRBJ2-7 provide the parts outside the CDR3, is SQTIHQWPATLVQPVGSPLSLECTVEGTSNPNLYWYRQAAGRGLQLLFYSVGIGQISSEVPQNLSASRPQDRQFILSSKKLLLSDSGFYLCAWSVWGWDDEQYFGPGTRLTVT.

The chain combines TRBV20-1 with TRBJ2-5, with no clear D. V was trimmed by 3 bases and J by 0 bases, leaving 8 bases between them. This CDR3 comprises 13 residues. The germline V gene encodes CDR1 DFQATT and CDR2 SNEGSKA (reference sequence). Here the CDR3 reads CSARGGYQETQYF. Written as DNA, the CDR3 is TGCAGTGCTAGGGGCGGATACCAAGAGACCCAGTACTTC.

This clonotype showed up just a few times. The V gene is TRBV6-5, the J gene TRBJ2-1, with TRBD1 as a possible D gene (7 bases). The V gene's germline CDR1 is MNHEY and CDR2 SVGAGI. CDR3 length: 14 amino acids. V lost 7 bases, J lost 4 bases, and 14 bases lay in between. As DNA, the CDR3 is TGTGCCAGCACTCCAGGGGGGACATACAATGAGCAGTTCTTC. Translated: CASTPGGTYNEQFF.

This clonotype was counted ten times or more. The chain links TRBV25-1 to TRBJ2-2, with TRBD1 identical over 9 bases. The CDR3 loop spans 15 amino acids. Germline V CDR1 and CDR2: MGHDK, SYGVNS. With V trimmed by 4 bases and J by 4 bases, 4 bases remained unmatched. CDR3 sequence (DNA): TGTGCCAGCAGTGGGACAGGGGACACCACCGGGGAGCTGTTTTTT. This encodes CASSGTGDTTGELFF.

This clonotype was observed a handful of times. The rearrangement uses TRBV29-1 and TRBJ1-4; 8 bases match TRBD1. The CDR3 loop spans 12 amino acids. Trimming took 4 bases from V and 8 from J; bases not matched to a gene: 3. The germline V gene encodes CDR1 SQVTM and CDR2 ANQGSEA. This chain's CDR3 is CSVGYRGEKLFF. The CDR3 DNA reads TGCAGCGTTGGTTACAGGGGGGAAAAACTGTTTTTT.

The chain recombines TRBV4-1 with TRBJ2-1; D is ambiguous. In germline, CDR1 is MGHRA, CDR2 YSYEKL. The V end was cut by 4 bases, the J end by 10 bases, with 20 bases between. This CDR3 is built from 15 residues. Here the CDR3 reads CASSLSKTQSGEQFF. In nucleotides, the CDR3 is TGCGCCAGCAGCCTTAGTAAGACCCAATCAGGAGAGCAGTTCTTC.

This clonotype was recorded a few times. The V and J genes are TRBV20-1 and TRBJ2-5, with TRBD1 matching 11 bases. Germline V gene sequence: CDR1 DFQATT, CDR2 SNEGSKA (reference sequence). Unmatched junction bases numbered 7, after V lost 5 bases and J lost 5 bases. This CDR3 spans 14 amino acids. Here the CDR3 reads CSAPKDRGLETQYF. The CDR3 DNA is TGCAGTGCTCCTAAGGACAGGGGGCTTGAGACCCAGTACTTC.